Sequencing of this T cell receptor beta chain was carried out in a study of cytomegalovirus exposure and HLA in healthy donors. Broader study findings: Per a later analysis, HLA-associated TCR beta chains showed more clonal expansion than other, equally common TCR beta chains.

In germline, CDR1 is SGHVS, CDR2 FQNEAQ. CDR3 size: 12 residues. The ends were cut back, 4 bases at V and 7 bases at J, with 10 bases in the middle. PCR was performed using 60 Vbeta and 13 Jbeta primers. Libraries were prepared by immunoSEQ multiplex PCR; TCRdb keeps only in-frame clonotypes and omits some of them. The repertoire has roughly 190,000 clones, around 73% of them found once; the top ten carry approximately 2%. A word on this clone: The antigen remains undetermined.

The chain links TRBV7-8 to TRBJ1-1, with D possibly TRBD1 on 5 matching bases. This receptor was obtained from a woman aged 30 to 39 in good health and CMV-seropositive. Sequencing used PBMCs. The CDR3 bases are TGTGCCAGCAGCTCACAGGCCGGTGAAGCTTTCTTT. Its translation: CASSSQAGEAFF.